This T cell receptor (beta chain) is from a study of blood T cells in healthy people across ages. It was with a sample-barcoded 5' primer and a J-beta primer mix that a second PCR of roughly 7 to 12 cycles was run. One entry per CDR3 protein, called by TCRdb with MiXCR from the 5' RACE reads. The data hold around 800,000 distinct CDR3 sequences, with about a quarter observed a single time. Staff drew 9 to 10 milliliters of peripheral blood from each donor. This clonotype was seen more than once but under ten times. These data were also filed under a second study, of T cells of mothers and their children.

Source material: blood. The clonotype comes from a boy aged 5-17 years in good health.

The CDR3 nucleotides are TGTGCCAGCAGTTACGGGACAGGGGGCAGCTATGGCTACACCTTC. The encoded protein is CASSYGTGGSYGYTF. The V and J genes are TRBV6-5 and TRBJ1-2, with 12 bases aligning to TRBD1. Trimming at V came to 2 bases and at J to 4 bases, leaving 2 bases not matched to a gene. CDR3 length: 15 residues. Germline loops: CDR1 MNHEY, CDR2 SVGAGI.